A selection of T cell receptor beta chains follows, all from one sample in a study of a mutant IDH1 vaccine in newly diagnosed glioma. The table came from immunoSEQ multiplex PCR; TCRdb's copy has only in-frame clones and leaves some out. Altogether roughly 84,000 clones are present, over 75% being singletons, with the ten largest covering nearly 5.5%. The sample was PBMCs, taken from a glioma patient treated with radiotherapy, temozolomide or both. Receptor source: a man aged 35-49 years with glioma. Some clones in this sample may be carry-over from other donors' samples. Both conserved end residues are part of each CDR3. The order of the fields is J gene, D gene, clone size, V gene, CDR3 length, CDR3 protein, CDR3 DNA. The D gene is left open where the match is weak. Size is stated for part of the rows, as once, few or many counts, or as a class when the clone is expanded.

>TRBJ1-2|TRBD1|NA|TRBV4-1|15
CASSPRQGTGSGYTF
TGCGCCAGCAGCCCCCGACAGGGGACCGGGTCGGGCTACACCTTC
>TRBJ2-5|NA|few|TRBV5-4|13
CASSLDRKETQYF
TGTGCCAGCAGCTTGGATCGCAAAGAGACCCAGTACTTC
>TRBJ2-2|NA|NA|TRBV10-3|14
CAISSRGNTGELFF
TGTGCCATCAGCTCCCGGGGTAACACCGGGGAGCTGTTTTTT
>TRBJ1-1|NA|NA|TRBV5-4|12
CASSRDSTEAFF
TGTGCCAGCAGCAGGGATTCCACTGAAGCTTTCTTT
>TRBJ2-2|TRBD2|once|TRBV6-5|16
CASSSPRGGSTGELFF
TGTGCCAGCAGTTCCCCCCGGGGGGGGAGCACCGGGGAGCTGTTTTTT
>TRBJ2-7|NA|NA|TRBV7-2|14
CASSPNEGGYEQYF
TGTGCCAGCAGCCCGAATGAGGGGGGGTACGAGCAGTACTTC
>TRBJ1-2|TRBD1|NA|TRBV13|17
CASSLDRQGESGYGYTF
TGTGCCAGCAGCTTAGACCGACAGGGTGAATCGGGCTATGGCTACACCTTC
>TRBJ2-7|TRBD1|NA|TRBV14|15
CASSPWTGAAYEQYF
TGTGCCAGCAGCCCCTGGACAGGGGCTGCCTACGAGCAGTACTTC
>TRBJ2-3|NA|NA|TRBV5-1|16
CASRGRGAPSTDTQYF
TGCGCCAGCAGGGGACGGGGCGCCCCTAGCACAGATACGCAGTATTTT
>TRBJ2-7|NA|NA|TRBV4-1|14
CASSQAGNDYEQYF
TGCGCCAGCAGCCAAGCGGGTAATGACTACGAGCAGTACTTC
>TRBJ2-7|NA|NA|TRBV7-9|11
CASRGHFEQYF
TGTGCCAGCAGGGGACATTTCGAGCAGTACTTC
>TRBJ2-5|NA|once|TRBV1|18
CTSSQDGGGSAGKETQYF
TGCACCAGCAGCCAAGATGGGGGGGGTTCAGCGGGGAAGGAGACCCAGTACTTC
>TRBJ1-1|NA|NA|TRBV5-1|13
CASSLELQGEAFF
TGCGCCAGCAGCTTGGAGCTCCAAGGTGAAGCTTTCTTT
>TRBJ1-5|NA|NA|TRBV7-8|15
CASSLSLQGSSPQHF
TGTGCCAGCAGCTTAAGTCTCCAGGGATCGAGCCCCCAGCATTTT
>TRBJ2-5|NA|few|TRBV18|13
CASSPNGRETQYF
TGTGCCAGCTCACCCAACGGGCGAGAGACCCAGTACTTC
>TRBJ1-2|NA|NA|TRBV5-1|13
CASSSKGEVGYTF
TGCGCCAGCAGCTCGAAGGGTGAGGTGGGCTACACCTTC
>TRBJ2-1|NA|NA|TRBV29-1|10
CSVVLGEQFF
TGCAGCGTTGTTCTGGGCGAGCAGTTCTTC
>TRBJ2-7|TRBD1|NA|TRBV30|15
CAWSVQLAGGAEQYF
TGTGCCTGGAGTGTACAATTGGCAGGGGGCGCCGAGCAGTACTTC
>TRBJ1-1|NA|once|TRBV6-5|14
CASSYTGMNTEAFF
TGTGCCAGCAGTTATACAGGAATGAACACTGAAGCTTTCTTT
>TRBJ1-3|NA|NA|TRBV6-1|14
CASVIRVSGNTIYF
TGTGCCAGCGTCATCCGGGTCTCTGGAAACACCATATATTTT
>TRBJ1-6|TRBD1|NA|TRBV14|13
CASSRTGNSPLHF
TGTGCCAGCAGCCGGACAGGAAATTCACCCCTCCACTTT
>TRBJ2-6|NA|NA|TRBV7-9|13
CASLGSGANVLTF
TGTGCCAGCTTGGGATCTGGGGCCAACGTCCTGACTTTC
>TRBJ1-4|NA|NA|TRBV4-1|17
CASSQDFGGIRGEKLFF
TGCGCCAGCAGCCAAGATTTCGGCGGTATACGAGGTGAAAAACTGTTTTTT
>TRBJ1-2|NA|NA|TRBV9|13
CASSGPLSYGYTF
TGTGCCAGCAGCGGCCCGCTCTCCTATGGCTACACCTTC
>TRBJ1-2|TRBD1|NA|TRBV19|13
CASSKGQTYGYTF
TGTGCCAGTAGTAAGGGACAGACCTATGGCTACACCTTC
>TRBJ1-5|TRBD1|NA|TRBV7-6|13
CASSQGQRGPQHF
TGTGCCAGCAGCCAGGGACAGCGAGGGCCCCAGCATTTT
>TRBJ2-1|TRBD2|NA|TRBV9|20
CASSVAGDWTSGGRRDEQFF
TGTGCCAGCAGCGTAGCTGGTGATTGGACTAGCGGGGGGAGGAGGGATGAGCAGTTCTTC
>TRBJ2-7|NA|few|TRBV19|14
CASSTGGNPYEQYF
TGTGCCAGTAGTACGGGTGGTAACCCCTACGAGCAGTACTTC
>TRBJ1-5|NA|NA|TRBV2|13
CAYSWDSNQPQHF
TGTGCCTACAGCTGGGATAGCAATCAGCCCCAGCATTTT
>TRBJ2-7|NA|NA|TRBV19|14
CASKWTESAYEQYF
TGTGCCAGTAAGTGGACCGAATCTGCCTACGAGCAGTACTTC
>TRBJ2-5|NA|once|TRBV30|14
CAWSGQVLAETQYF
TGTGCCTGGAGTGGACAGGTCTTGGCAGAGACCCAGTACTTC
>TRBJ1-3|NA|NA|TRBV5-1|15
CASSFGDTGGNTIYF
TGCGCCAGCAGCTTCGGGGACACGGGCGGAAACACCATATATTTT
>TRBJ2-3|NA|NA|TRBV14|16
CASSQGTGSRRDTQYF
TGTGCCAGCAGCCAAGGTACAGGGTCCAGGAGAGATACGCAGTATTTT
>TRBJ1-4|NA|NA|TRBV29-1|15
CSVEGLGATNEKLFF
TGCAGCGTTGAGGGGCTGGGTGCAACTAATGAAAAACTGTTTTTT
>TRBJ2-2|TRBD1|NA|TRBV7-7|15
CASSLGQGFPGELFF
TGTGCCAGCAGCTTGGGACAGGGCTTTCCCGGGGAGCTGTTTTTT
>TRBJ1-5|NA|NA|TRBV2|14
CASSEERGSQPQHF
TGTGCCAGCAGTGAAGAGAGGGGAAGCCAGCCCCAGCATTTT
>TRBJ2-1|NA|NA|TRBV4-1|14
CASSQYGSYNEQFF
TGCGCCAGCAGCCAATATGGATCTTACAATGAGCAGTTCTTC
>TRBJ2-5|NA|few|TRBV7-8|13
CASTSGGLETQYF
TGTGCCAGCACCTCGGGGGGCTTAGAGACCCAGTACTTC
>TRBJ1-1|NA|NA|TRBV5-1|15
CASSLEADGSTEAFF
TGCGCCAGCAGCTTGGAGGCAGACGGTAGCACTGAAGCTTTCTTT
>TRBJ2-1|NA|NA|TRBV6-4|14
CASSPQGSYNEQFF
TGTGCCAGCAGTCCTCAGGGGTCCTACAATGAGCAGTTCTTC
>TRBJ2-2|NA|many|TRBV27|13
CASSLVNTGELFF
TGTGCCAGCAGTTTAGTCAACACCGGGGAGCTGTTTTTT
>TRBJ1-4|NA|once|TRBV5-1|15
CASSLGVAENEKLFF
TGCGCCAGCAGCTTGGGGGTGGCGGAGAATGAAAAACTGTTTTTT
>TRBJ2-1|TRBD2|NA|TRBV4-1|16
CASSQESAGVRNEQFF
TGCGCCAGCAGCCAAGAATCAGCGGGGGTTAGGAATGAGCAGTTCTTC
>TRBJ2-1|TRBD1|NA|TRBV7-9|15
CASSLDRGPYNEQFF
TGTGCCAGCAGCTTAGACAGGGGGCCTTACAATGAGCAGTTCTTC
>TRBJ1-5|NA|NA|TRBV19|15
CASSIIRGSDQPQHF
TGTGCCAGTAGTATAATCCGGGGAAGCGATCAGCCCCAGCATTTT
>TRBJ1-2|TRBD1|once|TRBV5-1|14
CASSGQGAVYGYTF
TGCGCCAGCTCGGGGCAGGGGGCTGTCTATGGCTACACCTTC
>TRBJ1-3|TRBD1|NA|TRBV5-1|14
CASSSGGPGNTIYF
TGCGCCAGCAGCTCAGGGGGCCCTGGAAACACCATATATTTT
>TRBJ2-7|TRBD1|NA|TRBV10-3|14
CAISGRTGVGEQYF
TGTGCCATCAGTGGCAGGACAGGGGTCGGCGAGCAGTACTTC
>TRBJ2-1|NA|few|TRBV7-9|16
CASSLSKVGSYNEQFF
TGTGCCAGCAGCTTATCTAAGGTAGGCTCCTACAATGAGCAGTTCTTC
>TRBJ2-3|TRBD1|NA|TRBV5-1|16
CASSLDRGEIPDTQYF
TGCGCCAGCAGCCTCGACAGGGGGGAGATCCCAGATACGCAGTATTTT